This entry lists 10 T cell receptor beta chains sequenced from one sample in a study of blood T cell repertoires in COVID-19 (dated by TCRdb to between 2020 and 2021). The library was built by means of the immunoSEQ multiplex PCR assay. This immuneACCESS table, as held by TCRdb, lists in-frame sequences with V and J called but not all clones. Of the missing ones, under half trace to an unresolved V gene in checked studies; the others have no known cause. The sample data list tens of thousands of clones, and 80% to 90% of these were observed just once. More than 25% of the sample is taken by the ten largest. The source material was peripheral blood. Every receptor here comes from a woman older than 75 with COVID-19, enrolled during active disease.

The V call is TRBV19, the J call TRBJ2-5; D is ambiguous. Germline CDR1 LNHDA, CDR2 SQIVND (reference sequence). The CDR3 is made up of 12 amino acids. V lost 5 bases to trimming and J lost 0 bases, with 4 bases between them. DNA of the CDR3: TGTGCCAGTAGTCTCCACCAAGAGACCCAGTACTTC. Encoded protein: CASSLHQETQYF. The whole variable domain, filled in from reference TRBV19 and TRBJ2-5, reads DGGITQSPKYLFRKEGQNVTLSCEQNLNHDAMYWYRQDPGQGLRLIYYSQIVNDFQKGDIAEGYSVSREKKESFPLTVTSAQKNPTAFYLCASSLHQETQYFGPGTRLLVL.

This sequence joins TRBV15 and TRBJ1-1; 7 bases line up with TRBD1. CDR1 and CDR2 (germline): LNHNV, YYDKDF (reference sequence). The ends lost 3 bases at V and 0 bases at J; junction bases unmatched: 10. The CDR3 contains 17 residues. CDR3 nucleotides: TGTGCCACCAGCAGCCGGGACAGCGTCCCTATGAACACTGAAGCTTTCTTT. Translated: CATSSRDSVPMNTEAFF.

The rearrangement uses TRBV7-2 and TRBJ1-1; D gene uncertain. The V gene's germline CDR1 is SGHTA and CDR2 FQGNSA. The CDR3 has 14 residues. V lost 5 bases and J 5 bases, leaving 15 bases between the germline ends. DNA of the CDR3: TGTGCCAGCAGCCTCGACGGGCGAGGGACTGAAGCTTTCTTT. Translation: CASSLDGRGTEAFF.

This chain links TRBV27 with TRBJ2-7; possibly TRBD1 for D (6 bases). CDR3 length equals 13 residues. CDR1 is MNHEY and CDR2 is SMNVEV in the germline V gene (reference sequence). The V and J ends lost 9 bases and 1 base respectively, with 13 bases between them. This CDR3 reads CASSRQVSYEQYF. Here the CDR3 DNA reads TGTGCCAGTTCACGACAGGTATCCTACGAGCAGTACTTC.

This chain joins TRBV2 and TRBJ2-3; possible D gene TRBD2, 5 bases. With 7 bases removed from V and 2 bases from J, the gap between germline ends came to 7 bases. The CDR3 extends over 12 amino acids. Germline CDR1 reads SNHLY; CDR2 reads FYNNEI. The CDR3 sequence: CASTRDTDTQYF. The CDR3 coding sequence is TGTGCCAGCACACGGGACACAGATACGCAGTATTTT.

This chain connects TRBV5-1 to TRBJ2-3; D unresolved. Germline CDR1 is SGHRS and CDR2 is YFSETQ. V was clipped by 1 base and J by 6 bases, with 9 bases between them. The CDR3 spans 13 residues. CDR3 residues: CASSLFSQDTQYF. CDR3 coding DNA: TGCGCCAGCAGCTTGTTTTCTCAGGATACGCAGTATTTT.

The V and J genes are TRBV12-3 or TRBV12-4 and TRBJ1-5; D ambiguous. The CDR3 has 13 amino acids. Trimming shortened V by 7 bases and J by 3 bases, and 10 bases separated the two germline ends. CDR3: CASTWRVNQPQHF. CDR3 bases: TGTGCCAGCACTTGGAGAGTCAATCAGCCCCAGCATTTT.

The chain carries TRBV27 and TRBJ1-1; D is uncertain. The length of the CDR3 is 14 residues. CDR1 is MNHEY, CDR2 SMNVEV, per germline (reference sequence). The ends were cut back, 6 bases at V and 1 base at J, with 12 bases in the middle. CDR3 amino acids: CASRRPGENTEAFF. Written as DNA, the CDR3 is TGTGCCAGCAGGAGGCCCGGGGAGAACACTGAAGCTTTCTTT.

The CDR3 here is CASSLGGTNYGYTF. For the CDR3, the DNA is TGTGCCAGCAGCTTAGGAGGCACTAACTATGGCTACACCTTC. V usage is TRBV11-2 and J usage is TRBJ1-2; D is unresolved. The CDR3 runs to 14 residues. The V end was cut by 1 base, the J end by 0 bases, with 6 bases between. Germline-derived CDR1 and CDR2 are SGHAT and FQNNGV.

The chain combines TRBV7-9 with TRBJ2-1; tentatively, D is TRBD2 (6 bases). The CDR3 has 17 residues. The ends were cut back, 4 bases at V and 3 bases at J, with 19 bases in the middle. In germline, CDR1 is SEHNR, CDR2 FQNEAQ (reference sequence). The CDR3: CASSSPDRDFYYNEQFF. The CDR3 DNA reads TGTGCCAGCAGCTCGCCCGACCGGGACTTCTACTACAATGAGCAGTTCTTC.